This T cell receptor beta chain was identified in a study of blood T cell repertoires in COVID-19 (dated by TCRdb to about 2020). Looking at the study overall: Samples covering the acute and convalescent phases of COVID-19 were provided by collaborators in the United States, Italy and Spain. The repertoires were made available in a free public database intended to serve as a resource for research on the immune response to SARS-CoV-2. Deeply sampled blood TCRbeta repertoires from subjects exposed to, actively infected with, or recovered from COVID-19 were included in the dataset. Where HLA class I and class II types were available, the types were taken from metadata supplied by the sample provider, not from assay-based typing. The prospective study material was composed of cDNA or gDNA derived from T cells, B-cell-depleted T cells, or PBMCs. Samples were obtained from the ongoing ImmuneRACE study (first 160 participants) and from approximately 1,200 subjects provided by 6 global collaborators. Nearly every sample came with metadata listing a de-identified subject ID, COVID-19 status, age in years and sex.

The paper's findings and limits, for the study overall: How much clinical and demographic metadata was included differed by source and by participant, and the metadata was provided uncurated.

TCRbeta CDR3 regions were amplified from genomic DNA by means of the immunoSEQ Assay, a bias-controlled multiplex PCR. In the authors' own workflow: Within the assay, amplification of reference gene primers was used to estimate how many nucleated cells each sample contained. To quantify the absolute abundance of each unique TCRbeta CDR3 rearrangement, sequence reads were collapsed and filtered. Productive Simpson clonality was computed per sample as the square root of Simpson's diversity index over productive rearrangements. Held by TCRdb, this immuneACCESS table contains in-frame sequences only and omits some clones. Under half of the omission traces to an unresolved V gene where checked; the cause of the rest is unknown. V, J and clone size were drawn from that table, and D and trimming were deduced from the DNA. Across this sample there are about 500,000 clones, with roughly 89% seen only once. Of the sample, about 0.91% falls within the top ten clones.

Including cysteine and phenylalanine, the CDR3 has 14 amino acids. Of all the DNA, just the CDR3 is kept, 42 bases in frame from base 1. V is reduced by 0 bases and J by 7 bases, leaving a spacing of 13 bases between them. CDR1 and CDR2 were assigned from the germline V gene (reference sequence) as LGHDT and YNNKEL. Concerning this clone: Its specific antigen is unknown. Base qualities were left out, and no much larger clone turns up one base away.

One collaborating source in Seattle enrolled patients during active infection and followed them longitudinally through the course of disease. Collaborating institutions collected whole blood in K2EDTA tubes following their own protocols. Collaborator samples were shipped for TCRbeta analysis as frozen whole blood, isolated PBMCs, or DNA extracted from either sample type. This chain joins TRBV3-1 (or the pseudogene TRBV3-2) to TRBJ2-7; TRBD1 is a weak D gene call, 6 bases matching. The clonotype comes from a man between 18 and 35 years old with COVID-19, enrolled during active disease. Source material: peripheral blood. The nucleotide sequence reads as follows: TGTGCCAGCAGCCAAGAGGTCAGGGGTGGGGAGCAGTACTTC. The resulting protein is CASSQEVRGGEQYF.